These 20 T cell receptor beta chains originate from one sample sequenced in a study of lymphopenia after photon versus proton radiotherapy. Measured with immunoSEQ multiplex PCR; TCRdb has only the in-frame clones, and not every one. Of about 25,000 clones in the sample, roughly 89% were seen once. The sequencing used peripheral blood, collected from a patient treated with photon-based radiotherapy. These receptors were collected from a man aged 45-60 years with gastric cancer.

The genes are TRBV4-2 and TRBJ2-1; maybe TRBD2 (6 bases). The germline CDR1 and CDR2 sequences are LGHNA and YNFKEQ. V shed 4 bases and J shed 5 bases, with 15 bases lying between them. The CDR3 covers 15 residues. The CDR3 here is CASSPRGTDHNEQFF. Here the CDR3 DNA reads TGTGCCAGCAGCCCTCGGGGGACGGACCACAATGAGCAGTTCTTC.

The chain links TRBV19 to TRBJ1-1; TRBD1 is a possible D gene (6 bases). Looked up from germline, CDR1 is LNHDA and CDR2 is SQIVND (reference sequence). This CDR3 has 15 amino acids. V lost 5 bases, J lost 6 bases, and 19 bases lay in between. The CDR3 region is CASSFTGLSAAEAFF. Here the CDR3 DNA reads TGTGCCAGTAGTTTCACAGGGCTCTCAGCTGCTGAAGCTTTCTTT.

V and J are TRBV5-1 and TRBJ2-7; no firm D call. The CDR3 runs 13 residues. CDR1 is SGHRS and CDR2 is YFSETQ in the germline V gene. The V end was cut by 2 bases, the J end by 2 bases, with 8 bases between. The chain's CDR3 is CASSFSPTYEQYF. The CDR3 DNA reads as TGCGCCAGCAGCTTCTCGCCAACCTACGAGCAGTACTTC.

For this clone: One junction end disagrees with the germline gene, perhaps due to a read error. The sample has other DNA sequences that encode this CDR3 too. The chain employs TRBV4-3 and TRBJ1-2, with TRBD1 as a possible D gene (6 bases). Germline lookup yields CDR1 LGHNA and CDR2 YSLEER. The CDR3 is 15 amino acids. The CDR3 protein is CASSQETGADYGYTF. The CDR3 DNA reads TGCGCCAGCAGCCAAGAGACGGGGGCGGACTACGGCTACACCTTC.

The chain employs TRBV5-4 and TRBJ1-1; D gene ambiguous. Deletions cut 1 base from V and 2 bases from J, with 6 bases between. The CDR3 runs 13 residues. The germline V gene has CDR1 SGHNT and CDR2 YYREEE (reference sequence). The CDR3 nucleotides read TGTGCCAGCAGCTTGCTGCCCAACACTGAAGCTTTCTTT. This codes for CASSLLPNTEAFF.

The chain joins TRBV9 to TRBJ1-1, with unresolved D. The ends were cut back, 4 bases at V and 0 bases at J, with 10 bases in the middle. CDR1 SGDLS and CDR2 YYNGEE come from the germline V gene. The CDR3 totals 14 residues. The CDR3 coding sequence is TGTGCCAGCAGCAAGAGCGTCCTGAACACTGAAGCTTTCTTT. Protein product: CASSKSVLNTEAFF.

This clone was picked up one time. The gene calls are TRBV30 and TRBJ1-1; D is unresolved. Looked up from germline, CDR1 is GTSNPN and CDR2 is SVGIG (reference sequence). Between the trimmed V and J ends, which lost 8 bases and 2 bases, there was a span of 12 bases. This CDR3 comprises 12 residues. The CDR3 loop reads CAGSWINTEAFF. The CDR3 DNA follows: TGTGCCGGAAGTTGGATTAACACTGAAGCTTTCTTT. The full variable domain, in which reference TRBV30 and TRBJ1-1 provide the parts outside the CDR3, is SQTIHQWPATLVQPVGSPLSLECTVEGTSNPNLYWYRQAAGRGLQLLFYSVGIGQISSEVPQNLSASRPQDRQFILSSKKLLLSDSGFYLCAGSWINTEAFFGQGTRLTVV.

The chain joins TRBV6-5 to TRBJ2-1, with D perhaps matching TRBD1 (6 bases). In germline, CDR1 is MNHEY, CDR2 SVGAGI. Trimming left V 4 bases short and J 3 bases short, with 13 bases between. The CDR3 has 15 residues. In DNA, the CDR3 is TGTGCCAGCAGTTTAGACAGGAGCCTCTACAATGAGCAGTTCTTC. Translated, it gives CASSLDRSLYNEQFF.

This chain links TRBV19 with TRBJ1-2; D call uncertain. The CDR3 is 13 residues long. CDR1 and CDR2 from the germline V gene are LNHDA and SQIVND (reference sequence). Between the trimmed V and J ends, which lost 3 bases and 3 bases, there was a span of 8 bases. The CDR3 region is CASSMADHYGYTF. CDR3 nucleotides: TGTGCCAGTAGTATGGCGGACCACTATGGCTACACCTTC.

V and J are TRBV7-3 and TRBJ2-1, with D possibly being TRBD1 (5 bases). CDR1 SGHTA and CDR2 FQGTGA come from the germline V gene. CDR3 length equals 13 residues. V was clipped by 5 bases and J by 9 bases, with 14 bases between them. The CDR3 bases are TGTGCCAGCAGCCCATCCGACAGCATTGAGCAGTTCTTC. This codes for CASSPSDSIEQFF.

V is TRBV5-1 and J is TRBJ1-3; 7 positions match TRBD1. The CDR3 covers 14 residues. V lost 3 bases and J lost 4; bases outside the gene matches: 4. Germline V gene data show CDR1 as SGHRS and CDR2 as YFSETQ. The CDR3 sequence: CASSSDRAGNTIYF. DNA of the CDR3: TGCGCCAGCAGCTCCGACAGGGCAGGAAACACCATATATTTT.

The chain links TRBV10-3 to TRBJ2-4; D may correspond to TRBD1 or TRBD2 (5 bases each). The V gene lost 5 bases and the J gene lost 0 bases, with 14 bases spanning the gap. Germline lookup yields CDR1 ENHRY and CDR2 SYGVKD. The CDR3 consists of 16 residues. The CDR3 protein is CAISTGTGGAKNIQYF. The CDR3 coding sequence is TGTGCCATCAGTACCGGGACCGGAGGAGCCAAAAACATTCAGTACTTC.

In its sample, this clone was seen a few times. The DNA for the CDR3 is TGTGCCAGCTGGAACCCTACTTACTCCTACGAGCAGTACTTC. Its translation is CASWNPTYSYEQYF. This chain links TRBV18 with TRBJ2-7; D is unclear. In germline, CDR1 is KGHSH, CDR2 LQKENI. The CDR3 sequence is 14 residues long. The V end lost 7 bases, the J end lost 0 bases, and 13 bases lay between the germline ends.

The chain carries TRBV4-1 and TRBJ2-1, with 7 positions matching TRBD1. This CDR3 is 12 amino acids long. Germline CDR1 and CDR2: MGHRA and YSYEKL. Unmatched junction bases numbered 4, after V lost 6 bases and J lost 8 bases. CDR3 sequence (DNA): TGCGCCAGCAGTAACAGGGGAGATGAGCAGTTCTTC. Protein product: CASSNRGDEQFF.

V is TRBV25-1 and J is TRBJ1-2, with TRBD1 as a possible D gene (6 bases). The CDR3 extends over 14 amino acids. V was clipped by 3 bases and J by 8 bases, with 16 bases between them. CDR1 and CDR2 (germline): MGHDK, SYGVNS. This chain's CDR3 is CASSDPGRGGGYTF. The CDR3 region has the DNA TGTGCCAGCAGTGACCCGGGCAGGGGAGGCGGCTACACCTTC.

The CDR3 coding sequence is TGTGCCAGCAGTTTCCGACGCGGGGGGGGGAGCAATCAGCCCCAGCATTTT. Amino acid sequence: CASSFRRGGGSNQPQHF. The V and J genes are TRBV27 and TRBJ1-5, with a weak D call TRBD1 (5 bases). Germline assignment: CDR1 MNHEY and CDR2 SMNVEV (reference sequence). V was pared by 3 bases and J by 1 base, with 16 bases between. CDR3 length: 17 amino acids.

The chain links TRBV9 to TRBJ1-1; possibly TRBD1 for D (5 bases). Trimming took off 0 bases at V and 0 bases at J, with 9 bases between the two ends. The CDR3 contains 15 residues. The germline gives CDR1 SGDLS, CDR2 YYNGEE. CDR3 in DNA: TGTGCCAGCAGCGTAGGCTGGACATTGAACACTGAAGCTTTCTTT. This sequence encodes CASSVGWTLNTEAFF. Supplemented by reference TRBV9 and TRBJ1-1, the full variable domain reads DSGVTQTPKHLITATGQRVTLRCSPRSGDLSVYWYQQSLDQGLQFLIQYYNGEERAKGNILERFSAQQFPDLHSELNLSSLELGDSALYFCASSVGWTLNTEAFFGQGTRLTVV.

V is TRBV6-1 and J is TRBJ1-5, with D unclear. Germline-derived CDR1 and CDR2 are MNHNS and SASEGT. The CDR3 contains 10 residues. Trimming took off 8 bases at V and 9 bases at J, with 8 bases between the two ends. The CDR3 reads CASGVWPQHF. The CDR3 DNA follows: TGTGCCAGCGGGGTATGGCCCCAGCATTTT.

In this sample, this clone turned up once. The chain links TRBV12-5 to TRBJ1-2; possible D gene TRBD1, 5 bases. The CDR3 is 12 residues long. Germline assignment: CDR1 LGHNT and CDR2 FRNRAP. With 3 bases removed from V and 5 bases from J, the gap between germline ends came to 7 bases. The CDR3, as DNA: TGTGCTAGTGGTTTCTCAGGGTATGGCTACACCTTC. Amino acids: CASGFSGYGYTF.

The chain employs TRBV10-2 and TRBJ1-6; D gene unclear. Germline-derived CDR1 and CDR2 are WSHSY and SAAADI. The CDR3 sequence is 12 residues long. The ends were cut back, 7 bases at V and 7 bases at J, with 8 bases in the middle. Here the CDR3 DNA reads TGCGCCAGCAAAGAGGGAAATTCACCCCTCCACTTT. Its translation is CASKEGNSPLHF.